Shown below are 30 T cell receptor beta chains from a single sample sequenced in a study of blood T cells in healthy people across ages. PCR was performed a second time for about 6 to 11 cycles using a sample-barcoded 5' primer and a J-beta primer mix. TCRdb redid the calling of the 5' RACE reads with MiXCR, one entry per CDR3 protein. Of approximately 1.5 million distinct CDR3 sequences in the sample, 34% were seen once. The sequenced sample was blood. The receptors originated from a woman aged 25 to 39 in good health.

This rearrangement joins TRBV5-1 to TRBJ2-7; D not certain. Trimming removed 6 bases from V and 5 bases from J, with 6 bases in between. The CDR3 has 10 residues. The germline CDR1 and CDR2 sequences are SGHRS and YFSETQ. The DNA for the CDR3 is TGCGCCAGCAAGAGGAACGAGCAGTACTTC. Protein sequence: CASKRNEQYF.

This clonotype was observed a few times. This rearrangement joins TRBV7-2 to TRBJ2-7; 8 positions match TRBD2. With 5 bases clipped from V and 2 bases from J, the junction kept 8 bases outside the gene matches. CDR3 length equals 15 residues. Looked up from germline, CDR1 is SGHTA and CDR2 is FQGNSA. As DNA, the CDR3 is TGTGCCAGCAGCGCCTATAGCGGGGCTCCCTACGAGCAGTACTTC. This gives the protein CASSAYSGAPYEQYF.

This clonotype appeared a few times. V gene TRBV20-1 combines with J gene TRBJ1-2; D is perhaps TRBD1 (6 bases). This CDR3 has 13 amino acids. Looked up from germline, CDR1 is DFQATT and CDR2 is SNEGSKA (reference sequence). V lost 3 bases and J 6 bases, leaving 14 bases between the germline ends. The DNA of the CDR3 is TGCAGTGCTAGGGGTTCAGGGGAGGATGGCTACACCTTC. Protein sequence: CSARGSGEDGYTF.

The gene calls are TRBV6-1 and TRBJ2-3, with D unresolved. In germline, CDR1 is MNHNS, CDR2 SASEGT. CDR3 length equals 13 residues. The V and J ends lost 2 bases and 8 bases respectively, with 11 bases between them. The CDR3 DNA sequence: TGTGCCAGCAGTGAAAGTGGGCGCGGTACGCAGTATTTT. Encoded protein: CASSESGRGTQYF.

This clonotype was counted a few times. The rearrangement joins TRBV10-3 to TRBJ1-6; 8 bases align to TRBD1. After removal of 3 bases from V and 8 bases from J, the junction contained 9 bases not matched to a gene. This CDR3 has 16 residues. CDR1 is ENHRY, CDR2 SYGVKD, per germline. CDR3 DNA: TGTGCCATCAGTGATCCCGGACAGGGCCAGGATTCACCCCTCCACTTT. The encoded protein is CAISDPGQGQDSPLHF.

CDR3 in amino acids: CASSFPRDRGLKETQYF. CDR3 nucleotides: TGTGCCAGCAGTTTCCCCCGGGACAGGGGGCTTAAGGAGACCCAGTACTTC. The J gene is TRBJ2-5, the V gene TRBV2, with TRBD1 matching 12 bases. The CDR3 length is 17 residues. V shed 5 bases and J 5 bases; nucleotides not matched to a gene: 12. Per the germline V gene, CDR1 is SNHLY and CDR2 is FYNNEI. Full variable domain (outside the CDR3, taken from reference TRBV2 and TRBJ2-5): EPEVTQTPSHQVTQMGQEVILRCVPISNHLYFYWYRQILGQKVEFLVSFYNNEISEKSEIFDDQFSVERPDGSNFTLKIRSTKLEDSAMYFCASSFPRDRGLKETQYFGPGTRLLVL.

This clonotype was picked up a small number of times. The chain combines TRBV7-2 with TRBJ2-5; the D gene is possibly TRBD1 (5 bases). The V gene lost 1 base and the J gene lost 1 base, with 13 bases spanning the gap. Looked up from germline, CDR1 is SGHTA and CDR2 is FQGNSA. CDR3 size: 16 residues. The CDR3 reads CASSLGRWGSQETQYF. DNA of the CDR3: TGTGCCAGCAGCTTAGGCCGGTGGGGCAGCCAAGAGACCCAGTACTTC. Looking up the rest from reference TRBV7-2 and TRBJ2-5 gives the full variable domain: GAGVSQSPSNKVTEKGKDVELRCDPISGHTALYWYRQSLGQGLEFLIYFQGNSAPDKSGLPSDRFSAERTGGSVSTLTIQRTQQEDSAVYLCASSLGRWGSQETQYFGPGTRLLVL.

This clonotype was seen repeatedly, ten times or more. The chain uses TRBV3-1 and TRBJ2-5; D is perhaps TRBD2 (5 bases). The V gene's germline CDR1 is LGHDT and CDR2 YNNKEL (reference sequence). The CDR3 contains 13 residues. V dropped 5 bases and J dropped 7 bases, with 14 bases sitting between them. CDR3 amino acids: CASSSTTQRTQYF. Written as DNA, the CDR3 is TGTGCCAGCAGCTCGACTACCCAGCGGACCCAGTACTTC.

This clonotype appeared a few times. The V call is TRBV24-1, the J call TRBJ2-3; possible D gene TRBD1, 7 bases. Germline CDR1 reads KGHDR; CDR2 reads SFDVKD. CDR3 length: 14 amino acids. Deletions cut 7 bases from V and 2 bases from J, with 12 bases between. Here the CDR3 reads CATSQGGITDTQYF. Here the CDR3 DNA reads TGTGCCACCAGCCAGGGGGGCATCACAGATACGCAGTATTTT.

This clonotype was detected only a few times. The chain carries TRBV7-2 and TRBJ2-7; 13 nucleotides line up with TRBD2. Trimming removed 1 base from V and 4 bases from J; junction bases left unmatched: 7. Per the germline V gene, CDR1 is SGHTA and CDR2 is FQGNSA. The CDR3 totals 17 residues. CDR3 sequence reads: CASSLVRTSGGSYEQYF. The CDR3 nucleotides read TGTGCCAGCAGCTTAGTACGGACTAGCGGGGGTTCTTACGAGCAGTACTTC.

This clonotype has a handful of counts. The chain couples TRBV20-1 to TRBJ2-5; possible D gene TRBD1, 5 bases. CDR1 DFQATT and CDR2 SNEGSKA come from the germline V gene (reference sequence). The CDR3 has 16 amino acids. V lost 1 base, J lost 3 bases, and 18 bases lay in between. The CDR3 loop is CSARGVSGIKKETQYF. The DNA of the CDR3 is TGCAGTGCTAGAGGAGTTTCAGGGATCAAAAAAGAGACCCAGTACTTC.

This clonotype appeared a few times. The chain carries TRBV3-1 and TRBJ2-5; possible D gene TRBD2, 5 bases. CDR3 length: 13 amino acids. Between the trimmed V and J ends, which lost 3 bases and 4 bases, there was a span of 9 bases. From germline, CDR1 is LGHDT and CDR2 YNNKEL (reference sequence). The CDR3 region is CASSHRERETQYF. The CDR3 DNA follows: TGTGCCAGCAGCCATAGGGAGCGAGAGACCCAGTACTTC.

There are a few counts of this clonotype. The chain recombines TRBV5-1 with TRBJ2-7; possible D gene TRBD1, 6 bases. The CDR3 spans 15 residues. Deletions cut 4 bases from V and 9 bases from J, with 23 bases between. Germline V gives CDR1 SGHRS, CDR2 YFSETQ. The CDR3 spells CASSPEDSSISGQYF. In nucleotides, the CDR3 is TGCGCCAGCAGCCCTGAGGACAGTTCCATCTCTGGGCAGTACTTC.

This clonotype has a handful of counts. The chain has TRBV7-9 and TRBJ2-2, with D uncertain. V was shortened by 4 bases and J by 4 bases, with 7 bases between the two germline ends. This CDR3 is built from 13 residues. Germline values: CDR1 SEHNR, CDR2 FQNEAQ (reference sequence). The CDR3: CASSYGPTGELFF. The CDR3 region has the DNA TGTGCCAGCAGCTACGGCCCCACCGGGGAGCTGTTTTTT.

The chain has TRBV6-1 and TRBJ2-5, with TRBD2 as a possible D gene (5 bases). CDR1 and CDR2 (germline): MNHNS, SASEGT. Trimming removed 3 bases from V and 4 bases from J, with 12 bases in between. The CDR3 totals 14 residues. The CDR3 region has the DNA TGTGCCAGCAGTGAGAGGGTCGGGCGAGAGACCCAGTACTTC. The encoded protein is CASSERVGRETQYF.

The chain employs TRBV5-1 and TRBJ2-5; 8 nucleotides match TRBD2. This CDR3 comprises 14 residues. The V gene's germline CDR1 is SGHRS and CDR2 YFSETQ. The V gene end was trimmed by 4 bases and the J gene end by 1 base; junction bases not matched to a gene: 3. The CDR3 is CASSTGTSQETQYF. Here the CDR3 DNA reads TGCGCCAGCAGCACCGGGACTAGCCAAGAGACCCAGTACTTC.

The rearrangement links TRBV20-1 to TRBJ1-2; 10 bases fit TRBD1. V was clipped by 0 bases and J by 1 base; unmatched bases: 8. CDR1 and CDR2 from the germline V gene are DFQATT and SNEGSKA (reference sequence). The CDR3 loop spans 17 amino acids. This CDR3 is CSARESGQGGVNYGYTF. CDR3 DNA: TGCAGTGCTAGAGAATCCGGACAGGGGGGGGTTAACTATGGCTACACCTTC.

This clonotype was recorded once. The chain links TRBV3-1 to TRBJ2-3; D may be TRBD1 (6 bases). CDR1 and CDR2 from the germline V gene are LGHDT and YNNKEL (reference sequence). The V end was cut by 4 bases, the J end by 3 bases, with 14 bases between. The CDR3 is 15 amino acids. The CDR3, as DNA: TGTGCCAGCAGCCCCAACGACAGGCGAACAGATACGCAGTATTTT. This translates into CASSPNDRRTDTQYF.

This chain connects TRBV7-7 to TRBJ2-5, with D unclear. V lost 2 bases to trimming and J lost 5 bases, with 12 bases between them. The CDR3 totals 14 residues. CDR1 SSHAT and CDR2 FNYEAQ come from the germline V gene (reference sequence). As DNA, the CDR3 is TGTGCCAGCAGCTTAATAAGGTTCGGCGAGACCCAGTACTTC. This translates into CASSLIRFGETQYF.

This clonotype was found a few times. The genes are TRBV9 and TRBJ2-7, with 7 bases lining up with TRBD2. The CDR3 consists of 15 residues. CDR1 SGDLS and CDR2 YYNGEE come from the germline V gene. Germline trimming cut 0 bases from V and 0 bases from J; bases unmatched to any gene: 3. CDR3 amino acids: CASSVESGTSYEQYF. In DNA form, the CDR3 reads TGTGCCAGCAGCGTAGAAAGCGGGACCTCCTACGAGCAGTACTTC.

The genes are TRBV20-1 and TRBJ2-7, with TRBD1 as a possible D gene (6 bases). With 4 bases removed from V and 1 base from J, the gap between germline ends came to 14 bases. The CDR3 is made up of 14 amino acids. Germline CDR1 reads DFQATT; CDR2 reads SNEGSKA (reference sequence). The CDR3 is CSAKGGGHSYEQYF. The CDR3 coding sequence is TGCAGTGCTAAGGGTGGGGGCCATTCCTACGAGCAGTACTTC.

CDR3 in DNA: TGTGCCATCAGTGAACCCGGGCGATCTGGTGAAGCTTTCTTT. Amino acids: CAISEPGRSGEAFF. This rearrangement joins TRBV10-3 to TRBJ1-1; D gene unclear. V was pared by 3 bases and J by 7 bases, with 15 bases between. Germline values: CDR1 ENHRY, CDR2 SYGVKD. This CDR3 is 14 amino acids long.

The CDR3 sequence: CASSFREGYGYTF. CDR3 nucleotides: TGTGCCAGCAGCTTCAGGGAGGGCTATGGCTACACCTTC. V and J are TRBV5-6 and TRBJ1-2; perhaps TRBD1 as D (5 bases). CDR3 length: 13 amino acids. Germline V gene data show CDR1 as SGHDT and CDR2 as YYEEEE. Between the trimmed V and J ends, which lost 2 bases and 4 bases, there was a span of 9 bases.

Points on this clonotype: Its ends do not fully match the called genes, so a read error is possible. The V call is TRBV5-1, the J call TRBJ2-5; tentative D call: TRBD2 (6 bases). The CDR3 has 15 residues. Germline CDR1 and CDR2: SGHRS and YFSETQ. The CDR3 bases are TGCGCCAGCAACTTGATGGGAACGGGGGAAGAGACCCAGTACTTC. It specifies CASNLMGTGEETQYF.

CDR3 in amino acids: CASSDDRVQETQYF. The CDR3 DNA sequence: TGTGCCAGCAGCGACGACAGGGTCCAAGAGACCCAGTACTTC. The V and J genes are TRBV5-6 and TRBJ2-5; 7 bases are shared with TRBD1. The junction had 4 bases not matched to a gene; V was cut back by 4 bases and J by 1 base. CDR3 length: 14 amino acids. Germline CDR1 and CDR2: SGHDT and YYEEEE.

The gene calls are TRBV7-3 and TRBJ2-5; 12 bases fit TRBD2. With 5 bases clipped from V and 5 bases from J, the junction kept 9 bases outside the gene matches. CDR3 length: 16 residues. CDR1 SGHTA and CDR2 FQGTGA come from the germline V gene. CDR3 bases: TGTGCCAGCAGCCTATTCGGACTAGCGGGGTGGGAGACCCAGTACTTC. As protein: CASSLFGLAGWETQYF. Full variable domain (remainder filled in from reference TRBV7-3 and TRBJ2-5): GAGVSQTPSNKVTEKGKYVELRCDPISGHTALYWYRQSLGQGPEFLIYFQGTGAADDSGLPNDRFFAVRPEGSVSTLKIQRTERGDSAVYLCASSLFGLAGWETQYFGPGTRLLVL.

The J gene is TRBJ2-7, the V gene TRBV27, with 9 positions matching TRBD1. The CDR3 length is 14 residues. The V and J ends lost 5 bases and 4 bases, in that order; junction bases with no gene match: 6. In germline, CDR1 is MNHEY, CDR2 SMNVEV (reference sequence). The CDR3 coding sequence is TGTGCCAGCAGTCCGGGGGACAGGGAATACGAGCAGTACTTC. Translated: CASSPGDREYEQYF.

About this clonotype: The junction does not match germline at one end; this may be a read error. V usage is TRBV6-6 and J usage is TRBJ2-1; 16 bases are shared with TRBD2. The CDR3 extends over 15 amino acids. Germline V lookup: CDR1 MNHNY, CDR2 SVGAGI (reference sequence). The CDR3 DNA sequence: TGTGCCAGCAGTTACGGAGGGACTAGCGGGGGGGCCGGCGTCTTC. It is translated as CASSYGGTSGGAGVF.

This clonotype has a handful of counts. The chain combines TRBV10-3 with TRBJ1-6, with 9 bases identical to TRBD1. The germline gives CDR1 ENHRY, CDR2 SYGVKD. This CDR3 has 15 amino acids. Unmatched junction bases numbered 6, after V lost 3 bases and J lost 9 bases. CDR3 sequence: CAISDTGTGPSPLHF. In DNA, the CDR3 is TGTGCCATCAGTGATACCGGGACAGGGCCTTCACCCCTCCACTTT.

There are a few counts of this clonotype. The chain recombines TRBV7-2 with TRBJ1-1; D is uncertain. The CDR3 length is 15 residues. The V end was cut by 6 bases, the J end by 5 bases, with 19 bases between. Germline CDR1 reads SGHTA; CDR2 reads FQGNSA. The CDR3 nucleotides read TGTGCCAGCAGTCCTCGGAGCTGGGGTGGGACTGAAGCTTTCTTT. This translates into CASSPRSWGGTEAFF.